A single sample is the source of the 29 T cell receptor beta chains below, sequenced in a study of vaccination and CD4 T cells after COVID-19. No antigen has been identified for these receptors. Indicated treatment: roughly ten-day PBMC culture with coronavirus spike peptide pools or control peptides (ViraFEST assay). The Oncomine TCR Beta short-read assay was applied to DNA of cultured CD4+ T cells. TCRdb reprocessed the PCR reads with MiXCR, giving one entry per CDR3 protein. The table has just over 14,000 distinct CDR3 sequences, about 50% seen once. Sequencing was done on a sample of CD4+ T cells from blood, cultured in vitro. The receptor source for this set is a human donor who had recovered from COVID-19.

The gene calls are TRBV6-2 or TRBV6-3 and TRBJ2-2; 13 positions agree with TRBD2. The CDR3 is 16 amino acids. V dropped 4 bases and J dropped 6; count of bases not matched to a gene: 5. Germline assignment: CDR1 MNHEY and CDR2 SVGEGT. DNA for the CDR3: TGTGCCAGCAGTTGGGGACTAGCGGGATCAGCCGGGGAGCTGTTTTTT. This gives the protein CASSWGLAGSAGELFF.

The rearrangement uses TRBV6-1 and TRBJ1-4; 9 bases map to TRBD1. Germline V lookup: CDR1 MNHNS, CDR2 SASEGT. The CDR3 sequence is 14 residues long. V was pared by 10 bases and J by 4 bases, with 7 bases of the junction left unmatched. DNA for the CDR3: TGTGCCATGGGACAGGGAGGGGATAATGAAAAACTGTTTTTT. As protein: CAMGQGGDNEKLFF.

This sequence joins TRBV20-1 and TRBJ1-4, with D perhaps matching TRBD1 (6 bases). Germline assignment: CDR1 DFQATT and CDR2 SNEGSKA (reference sequence). V lost 5 bases and J 4 bases, leaving 20 bases between the germline ends. The CDR3 consists of 16 residues. CDR3 in amino acids: CSAPREGGGLNEKLFF. For the CDR3, the DNA is TGCAGTGCTCCCAGGGAGGGGGGGGGCCTTAATGAAAAACTGTTTTTT.

This rearrangement joins TRBV6-4 to TRBJ2-2; D gene uncertain. V lost 2 bases to trimming and J lost 3 bases, with 4 bases between them. The CDR3 loop spans 13 amino acids. CDR1 MRHNA and CDR2 SNTAGT come from the germline V gene. The CDR3 reads CASSDRDTGELFF. The DNA of the CDR3 is TGTGCCAGCAGTGACAGGGACACCGGGGAGCTGTTTTTT.

This clonotype has just a few counts. The chain carries TRBV6-4 and TRBJ2-2; TRBD1 or TRBD2 may be the D gene (6 bases each). There are 15 residues in the CDR3. Germline V gene sequence: CDR1 MRHNA, CDR2 SNTAGT. Trimming left V 3 bases short and J 0 bases short, with 8 bases between. The CDR3 sequence is CASSEEGANTGELFF. CDR3 bases: TGTGCCAGCAGTGAGGAGGGGGCGAACACCGGGGAGCTGTTTTTT.

By sample fraction, this clonotype is large. The chain joins TRBV7-2 to TRBJ1-4, with 8 bases lining up with TRBD1. Trimming removed 5 bases from V and 6 bases from J; junction bases left unmatched: 5. Germline V gene sequence: CDR1 SGHTA, CDR2 FQGNSA. This CDR3 comprises 14 residues. The chain's CDR3 is CASSPRTGYEKLFF. DNA of the CDR3: TGTGCCAGCAGCCCCCGGACAGGGTATGAAAAACTGTTTTTT.

The rearrangement links TRBV20-1 to TRBJ2-7; 8 bases map to TRBD2. The CDR3 spans 14 residues. The germline CDR1 and CDR2 sequences are DFQATT and SNEGSKA (reference sequence). J gave up 5 bases and V 3 bases, and 9 bases lay outside the gene matches. This chain's CDR3 is CSASGGLVVDEQYF. The CDR3 DNA reads TGCAGTGCTAGTGGGGGACTAGTAGTGGACGAGCAGTACTTC.

Only one count was recorded for this clonotype. The gene calls are TRBV2 and TRBJ2-4; TRBD1 matches at 12 bases. There are 15 residues in the CDR3. The V gene's germline CDR1 is SNHLY and CDR2 FYNNEI. Trimming removed 5 bases from V and 11 bases from J; junction bases left unmatched: 10. CDR3 DNA: TGTGCCAGCAGTCCGGGACAGGGGGCAAGGAACGTTCAGTACTTC. Translation gives CASSPGQGARNVQYF.

This clonotype was picked up a small number of times. This rearrangement joins TRBV20-1 to TRBJ2-1, with no clear D. Trimming shortened V by 5 bases and J by 1 base, and 0 bases separated the two germline ends. CDR3 size: 10 residues. Germline CDR1 reads DFQATT; CDR2 reads SNEGSKA (reference sequence). This CDR3 reads CSASYNEQFF. Written as DNA, the CDR3 is TGCAGTGCTTCCTACAATGAGCAGTTCTTC.

The chain combines TRBV20-1 with TRBJ2-1, with D unresolved. V shed 5 bases and J shed 9 bases, with 17 bases lying between them. The germline gives CDR1 DFQATT, CDR2 SNEGSKA (reference sequence). CDR3 length equals 13 residues. This chain's CDR3 is CSAGQGGVTEQFF. The CDR3 DNA is TGCAGTGCTGGCCAAGGTGGGGTCACTGAGCAGTTCTTC.

The V and J genes are TRBV20-1 and TRBJ2-4; possible D gene TRBD2, 5 bases. Deletions cut 0 bases from V and 5 bases from J, with 11 bases between. From germline, CDR1 is DFQATT and CDR2 SNEGSKA (reference sequence). The CDR3 has 14 amino acids. Here the CDR3 DNA reads TGCAGTGCTAGAGAGGATCTCGGGGAAAACATTCAGTACTTC. Translating gives CSAREDLGENIQYF.

As concerns this clonotype: At one boundary the junction diverges from the germline segment, which might be a read error. This sequence joins TRBV19 and TRBJ2-5, with TRBD2 matching over 11 bases. Germline CDR1 reads LNHDA; CDR2 reads SQIVND (reference sequence). The CDR3 has 14 amino acids. The CDR3 coding sequence is TGTGCCAGTAGTGGACTAGCGGGTCAAGAGGCCCAGTACTTC. Amino acids: CASSGLAGQEAQYF.

The gene calls are TRBV18 and TRBJ1-5, with D possibly matching TRBD1 (6 bases). Germline V gene lookup returns CDR1 KGHSH and CDR2 LQKENI. The CDR3 runs to 15 residues. Trimming took off 0 bases at V and 9 bases at J, with 15 bases between the two ends. The CDR3 sequence is CASSPPGGQGRPQHF. CDR3 in DNA: TGTGCCAGCTCACCACCGGGGGGCCAGGGTCGGCCCCAGCATTTT.

The chain uses TRBV20-1 and TRBJ2-3; D perhaps matches TRBD2 (5 bases). The germline V gene encodes CDR1 DFQATT and CDR2 SNEGSKA (reference sequence). This CDR3 has 12 residues. V was trimmed by 3 bases and J by 9 bases, leaving 13 bases between them. CDR3 DNA: TGCAGTGCTAGTAGGACCACGGGGACGCAGTATTTT. Translation: CSASRTTGTQYF.

The chain joins TRBV7-4 to TRBJ2-5; a weak D match, TRBD2 (6 bases). This CDR3 has 15 amino acids. V was pared by 2 bases and J by 3 bases, with 13 bases between. CDR1 SGHVT and CDR2 SQSDAQ come from the germline V gene. As DNA, the CDR3 is TGTGCCAGCAGCTTATATTCTGGCGGGGAAGAGACCCAGTACTTC. It specifies CASSLYSGGEETQYF.

V is TRBV19 and J is TRBJ1-3; D perhaps matches TRBD1 (5 bases). The CDR3 spans 16 residues. Per germline, CDR1 LNHDA and CDR2 SQIVND (reference sequence). Trimming cost V 8 bases and J 0 bases, with 17 bases left between them. The CDR3 here is CASRSIGGNSGNTIYF. The CDR3, as DNA: TGTGCCAGTCGGTCCATCGGGGGTAACTCTGGAAACACCATATATTTT.

J is TRBJ2-1 and V is TRBV18, with 11 nucleotides matching TRBD1. V was clipped by 6 bases and J by 2 bases; unmatched bases: 3. The CDR3 spans 15 residues. Per germline, CDR1 KGHSH and CDR2 LQKENI. The CDR3 DNA reads TGTGCCAGCTCCCTGGGACAGGGGGCCTACAATGAGCAGTTCTTC. Its protein product is CASSLGQGAYNEQFF.

CDR3 loop: CASSFYEDTQYF. The CDR3 DNA reads TGTGCCAGCAGTTTCTATGAGGATACGCAGTATTTT. V gene TRBV12-3 or TRBV12-4 combines with J gene TRBJ2-3; D is unclear. The V end lost 3 bases, the J end lost 6 bases, and 7 bases lay between the germline ends. This CDR3 contains 12 residues.

This clonotype showed up just a few times. The chain uses TRBV7-9 and TRBJ2-5; 7 nucleotides agree with TRBD2. V lost 6 bases and J lost 5; bases outside the gene matches: 12. Germline CDR1 is SEHNR and CDR2 is FQNEAQ (reference sequence). The CDR3 contains 15 residues. The CDR3 bases are TGTGCCAGCAGTTCAAGCGGGATCCGGGGGGAGACCCAGTACTTC. It is translated as CASSSSGIRGETQYF.

CDR3 residues: CSASGKGGGSYEQYF. The CDR3 bases are TGCAGTGCTAGCGGAAAGGGCGGGGGATCCTACGAGCAGTACTTC. This rearrangement joins TRBV20-1 to TRBJ2-7; 7 bases fit TRBD2. Germline values: CDR1 DFQATT, CDR2 SNEGSKA (reference sequence). The CDR3 length is 15 residues. With 3 bases clipped from V and 1 base from J, the junction kept 9 bases outside the gene matches.

The CDR3 DNA is TGTGCCAGCAGCCGAATTAATAGCAATCAGCCCCAGCATTTT. Amino acids: CASSRINSNQPQHF. The chain combines TRBV28 with TRBJ1-5; D is unresolved. V lost 6 bases and J 0 bases, leaving 9 bases between the germline ends. This CDR3 comprises 14 residues. CDR1 is MDHEN and CDR2 is SYDVKM in the germline V gene.

V and J are TRBV20-1 and TRBJ1-5; 7 bases match TRBD1. Germline CDR1 reads DFQATT; CDR2 reads SNEGSKA (reference sequence). This CDR3 has 15 amino acids. With 1 base clipped from V and 6 bases from J, the junction kept 9 bases outside the gene matches. The DNA of the CDR3 is TGCAGTGCTAGAGGTATAGGGGGCGCGGGTCAGCCCCAGCATTTT. It yields the protein CSARGIGGAGQPQHF.

The CDR3 spells CASRPRGSNQPQHF. CDR3 DNA sequence: TGTGCCAGTAGGCCCCGGGGCTCCAATCAGCCCCAGCATTTT. The chain combines TRBV19 with TRBJ1-5, with D perhaps TRBD1 (5 bases). V gave up 6 bases and J gave up 3 bases, with 12 bases separating them. The CDR3 extends over 14 amino acids. CDR1 is LNHDA, CDR2 SQIVND, per germline (reference sequence).

The CDR3 protein is CASRNTGFSPLHF. CDR3 sequence (DNA): TGTGCCAGCAGAAATACAGGGTTCTCACCCCTCCACTTT. The chain uses TRBV28 and TRBJ1-6; a possible D gene is TRBD1 (6 bases). The germline V gene has CDR1 MDHEN and CDR2 SYDVKM. CDR3 length: 13 residues. Trimming left V 6 bases short and J 10 bases short, with 13 bases between.

The chain is built from TRBV6-4 and TRBJ2-3; 9 nucleotides agree with TRBD1. The CDR3 covers 14 residues. Losses at the gene ends were 2 bases for V and 4 bases for J; bases not matched to a gene: 1. Germline V gene data show CDR1 as MRHNA and CDR2 as SNTAGT. This chain's CDR3 is CASSDTGGADTQYF. CDR3 in DNA: TGTGCCAGCAGTGACACAGGGGGCGCAGATACGCAGTATTTT.

This clonotype is categorized as medium-sized. The chain uses TRBV6-2 or TRBV6-3 and TRBJ1-1; D uncertain. The CDR3 has 13 residues. Germline CDR1 and CDR2: MNHEY and SVGEGT. The V end was cut by 2 bases, the J end by 5 bases, with 9 bases between. CDR3 protein: CASSYDLGTEAFF. The DNA for the CDR3 is TGTGCCAGCAGTTACGACCTGGGAACTGAAGCTTTCTTT.

The chain joins TRBV5-4 to TRBJ2-7; D is perhaps TRBD1 (6 bases). The CDR3 covers 14 residues. V was clipped by 3 bases and J by 1 base, with 11 bases between them. Germline V lookup: CDR1 SGHNT, CDR2 YYREEE (reference sequence). CDR3 region: CASSSRGPSYEQYF. The CDR3 nucleotides are TGTGCCAGCAGCTCCAGGGGCCCATCCTACGAGCAGTACTTC. The full variable domain, rest sourced from reference TRBV5-4 and TRBJ2-7, is ETGVTQSPTHLIKTRGQQVTLRCSSQSGHNTVSWYQQALGQGPQFIFQYYREEENGRGNFPPRFSGLQFPNYSSELNVNALELDDSALYLCASSSRGPSYEQYFGPGTRLTVT.

The V and J genes are TRBV5-4 and TRBJ2-3; 10 bases match TRBD2. This CDR3 region has 17 residues. Looked up from germline, CDR1 is SGHNT and CDR2 is YYREEE (reference sequence). Trimming cost V 4 bases and J 2 bases; bases outside gene matches: 10. The CDR3 bases are TGTGCCAGCAGCAGGACTAGCGGAGGGGGTATCACAGATACGCAGTATTTT. The encoded protein is CASSRTSGGGITDTQYF.

The chain employs TRBV10-3 and TRBJ2-7; D tentatively fits TRBD1 or TRBD2 (5 bases each). The CDR3 runs 12 residues. The V and J ends lost 4 bases and 3 bases respectively, with 7 bases between them. Germline assignment: CDR1 ENHRY and CDR2 SYGVKD. The CDR3 is CAISGGDYEQYF. In nucleotides, the CDR3 is TGTGCCATCAGTGGAGGGGACTACGAGCAGTACTTC.